This TCR beta chain was observed in a study of CD8+ T cells in alopecia areata (dated 2018 in TCRdb). For context, the study as a whole: Treated patients were enrolled in an open-label pilot trial of oral tofacitinib at 5 to 10 mg twice daily for moderate-to-severe alopecia areata. In treated patients, disease severity was measured using the SALT score, which gives the percentage of scalp surface area affected. TCRbeta CDR3 regions were amplified by immunoSEQ multiplex PCR with 35 Vbeta forward and 13 Jbeta reverse primers. To study T cell clonal expansion in alopecia areata, the researchers applied high-throughput TCRbeta sequencing to both the C3H/HeJ mouse model and human patients. RNA was extracted with the PAXgene miRNA kit for fixed scalp, the miRNeasy kit for PBMCs, and the RNeasy kit for mouse skin. On the human side, TCRbeta sequencing was run on scalp tissue and on sorted CD4+ and CD8+ peripheral blood T cells from healthy controls and from alopecia areata patients with either patchy or totalis/universalis disease. Tofacitinib was given for 6 to 18 months, followed by 6 months of follow-up off drug to assess delayed response and recurrence. Scalp clonality was compared among normal scalp (n=4), patchy alopecia areata scalp (n=8), and alopecia totalis/universalis scalp (n=8). Biopsies were taken from tofacitinib-treated patients at baseline and again at 4 and 24 weeks into treatment, and several of those patients also had a later scalp biopsy. Results and caveats for the whole study, not just this receptor: Unlike mouse skin, which is dominated by gammadelta T cells, normal human skin has resident alphabeta T cells that are also sequenced, and this complicates analysis of the scalp TCR repertoire. Many expanded lesional clones were found to persist in scalp and blood during tofacitinib treatment, and relapse after treatment cessation may be partly explained by this persistence. Because the treated cohort was small and included a single nonresponder, larger studies are needed to assess links between baseline CD8+ expansion and response. Compared with normal scalp, lesional scalp, particularly in alopecia totalis/universalis, had higher clonality and more expanded CD8+ clones, which suggests antigenic drive. Shared TCR sequences between patients were less evident than in mice, which may be partly attributable to HLA diversity in the patient population. Tofacitinib significantly lowered scalp clonality and the number of expanded CD8+ clones among the top 100 scalp clones.

The library was made by the immunoSEQ multiplex PCR assay. RNA was extracted from all samples and reverse transcribed into cDNA as template for TCR sequencing. SuperScript III was used to make first-strand cDNA, primed with a 2:1 mix of oligo-dT and random hexamers. A synthetic immune receptor repertoire was used to measure amplification bias, and any remaining bias was corrected computationally. The original pipeline was this. Raw reads were preprocessed to remove errors, and CDR3 was defined by IMGT conventions from the conserved cysteine to phenylalanine. Clonality was calculated as 1 minus Shannon entropy normalized by log2 of the number of productive unique TCRs. Scalp TCRbeta sequences were cross-referenced with sorted blood CD4 and CD8 repertoires so that the CD4 or CD8 identity of scalp clones could be inferred. TCRdb's version of the immuneACCESS table is confined to in-frame rearrangements and falls short of the full clone set. An unresolved V gene accounts for under half of the shortfall where checked; the remainder is of unknown origin. The V and J calls and clone size are taken from that table; D and trimming were inferred from the DNA. This sample lists 200,000 or so clones; roughly two fifths were detected once. The top ten hold about 2.4% of the sample.

The germline V gene (reference sequence) specifies LNHNV as CDR1 and YYDKDF as CDR2. Trimming removed 8 bases from V and 0 bases from J, leaving 14 bases between the germline ends. Measured from the cysteine to the phenylalanine, the CDR3 is 15 residues long. The CDR3 DNA has 45 bases and is translated from base 1. In light of the paper, this sample's treatment or condition label describes: oral pan-JAK inhibitor, 5-10 mg twice daily. Peripheral blood and lesional scalp punch biopsies were obtained from patients with alopecia areata. PBMCs were isolated by density centrifugation and stained for CD3, CD4 and CD8, after which CD4+ and CD8+ T cells were sorted on a FACSAria. A remark on this clone: Which antigen it targets is not known. Qualities for individual bases were not recorded, and no much larger clone is one base off.

In this chain, TRBV15 is recombined with TRBJ2-1; TRBD2 might be the D gene, on 6 matching bases. This clonotype was sampled from a human donor with alopecia areata. The sample was CD4+ T cells sorted from blood, taken between weeks 36 and 40, from a patient treated with tofacitinib. The DNA reads TGTGCCACCGCGGGGATACTAAGCTCCTACAATGAGCAGTTCTTC. Its translation is CATAGILSSYNEQFF.